Listed here are 32 T cell receptor beta chains from one sample, sequenced in a study of blood T cell repertoires in COVID-19. Clones were sequenced by immunoSEQ multiplex PCR, and TCRdb holds only the in-frame ones, with some missing. Of roughly 250,000 clones in the sample, about 86% were seen once. Sequencing used peripheral blood. These receptors were obtained from a woman in her thirties with COVID-19, enrolled during active disease.

The count of this clone is one. The J gene is TRBJ2-5, the V gene TRBV5-1, with 7 bases aligning to TRBD1. Losses at the gene ends were 3 bases for V and 1 base for J; bases not matched to a gene: 3. The CDR3 spans 14 residues. Germline V gene sequence: CDR1 SGHRS, CDR2 YFSETQ. The DNA for the CDR3 is TGCGCCAGCAGCTCGACAGGGAGCCAAGAGACCCAGTACTTC. Translated, it gives CASSSTGSQETQYF.

The V and J genes are TRBV28 and TRBJ2-5; 8 bases align to TRBD1. The V gene's germline CDR1 is MDHEN and CDR2 SYDVKM. The CDR3 contains 15 residues. V shed 3 bases and J 4 bases; nucleotides not matched to a gene: 7. The CDR3 sequence is CASSLSGGVGETQYF. The CDR3 DNA reads as TGTGCCAGCAGTTTGTCAGGGGGCGTAGGAGAGACCCAGTACTTC.

Only one count was recorded for this clone. The chain couples TRBV19 to TRBJ1-2, with D perhaps matching TRBD1 (6 bases). Per the germline V gene, CDR1 is LNHDA and CDR2 is SQIVND (reference sequence). V was clipped by 7 bases and J by 4 bases, with 13 bases between them. This CDR3 has 13 residues. The CDR3 here is CASTIQGTYGYTF. CDR3 in DNA: TGTGCCAGTACAATTCAGGGGACCTATGGCTACACCTTC.

The gene calls are TRBV29-1 and TRBJ1-1; 9 bases line up with TRBD1. Trimming cost V 1 base and J 4 bases; bases outside gene matches: 7. Germline values: CDR1 SQVTM, CDR2 ANQGSEA. The CDR3 consists of 15 residues. Here the CDR3 reads CSVEGHDRGSTEAFF. The CDR3 DNA is TGCAGCGTTGAAGGCCATGACAGGGGGAGCACTGAAGCTTTCTTT.

The chain carries TRBV7-6 and TRBJ2-5; the match to TRBD2 covers 9 bases. The trim removed 3 bases at V and 5 bases at J, leaving 13 bases unmatched. Germline V gives CDR1 SGHVS, CDR2 FNYEAQ. This CDR3 has 17 amino acids. CDR3 residues: CASSFVPGTSLMETQYF. Here the CDR3 DNA reads TGTGCCAGCAGCTTTGTCCCCGGGACTAGCCTTATGGAGACCCAGTACTTC.

This rearrangement joins TRBV5-1 to TRBJ2-1; D possibly corresponds to TRBD2 (6 bases). CDR3 length: 14 amino acids. With 5 bases removed from V and 5 bases from J, the gap between germline ends came to 14 bases. Germline V gene lookup returns CDR1 SGHRS and CDR2 YFSETQ. The CDR3 DNA reads as TGCGCCAGCAGTCCCTTTTGGGGGGACAATGAGCAGTTCTTC. Its protein is CASSPFWGDNEQFF. The whole variable domain, remainder taken from reference TRBV5-1 and TRBJ2-1, is KAGVTQTPRYLIKTRGQQVTLSCSPISGHRSVSWYQQTPGQGLQFLFEYFSETQRNKGNFPGRFSGRQFSNSRSEMNVSTLELGDSALYLCASSPFWGDNEQFFGPGTRLTVL.

The rearrangement links TRBV27 to TRBJ2-7; TRBD1 matches 9 bases. The CDR3 is 16 amino acids. Germline loops: CDR1 MNHEY, CDR2 SMNVEV (reference sequence). The V segment lost 5 bases and the J segment 6 bases; nucleotides outside the gene matches: 14. The CDR3 sequence is CASSIDGGTGRVEQYF. CDR3 nucleotide sequence: TGTGCCAGCAGTATCGACGGAGGGACAGGGAGGGTCGAGCAGTACTTC.

CDR3 nucleotides: TGTGCCAGCAGCCAGATATTAGCGGGGGGGAGGGAGACCCAGTACTTC. Protein sequence: CASSQILAGGRETQYF. The gene calls are TRBV3-1 (or the pseudogene TRBV3-2) and TRBJ2-5; the match to TRBD2 covers 11 bases. This CDR3 comprises 16 residues. CDR1 and CDR2 from the germline V gene are LGHDT and YNNKEL (reference sequence). The V segment lost 3 bases and the J segment 5 bases; nucleotides outside the gene matches: 8.

This chain links TRBV18 with TRBJ2-3; 8 bases are a match to TRBD1. Germline CDR1 is KGHSH and CDR2 is LQKENI. This CDR3 has 15 residues. V shed 3 bases and J 3 bases; nucleotides not matched to a gene: 5. The DNA of the CDR3 is TGTGCCAGCTCACCTCAGGGGGCAAGGACAGATACGCAGTATTTT. This gives the protein CASSPQGARTDTQYF.

The V gene is TRBV5-1, the J gene TRBJ1-2; 7 bases agree with TRBD1. V lost 4 bases, J lost 7 bases, and 10 bases stayed unmatched. Germline values: CDR1 SGHRS, CDR2 YFSETQ. The CDR3 has 14 residues. The CDR3 spells CASSSQGETSGYTF. CDR3 DNA sequence: TGCGCCAGCAGCAGTCAGGGGGAGACGAGTGGCTACACCTTC.

The CDR3 DNA reads TGCAGCGTCCGGGACAGACTACTCTACGAGCAGTACTTC. Encoded protein: CSVRDRLLYEQYF. The chain couples TRBV29-1 to TRBJ2-7, with TRBD1 matching over 7 bases. The CDR3 is 13 residues long. Germline V gives CDR1 SQVTM, CDR2 ANQGSEA. V lost 6 bases and J lost 3; bases outside the gene matches: 8.

The rearrangement links TRBV27 to TRBJ2-7, with 7 bases identical to TRBD1. Unmatched junction bases numbered 5, after V lost 5 bases and J lost 4 bases. The CDR3 has 13 amino acids. CDR1 MNHEY and CDR2 SMNVEV come from the germline V gene (reference sequence). CDR3 amino acids: CASSNRGPYEQYF. The CDR3 DNA sequence: TGTGCCAGCAGTAACAGGGGCCCATACGAGCAGTACTTC.

The chain combines TRBV5-1 with TRBJ1-1, with D perhaps matching TRBD1 (6 bases). The CDR3 is 15 residues long. V was pared by 4 bases and J by 5 bases, with 18 bases between. Germline V gene lookup returns CDR1 SGHRS and CDR2 YFSETQ. The CDR3 DNA sequence: TGCGCCAGCAGCGGGGTTTTGGGGGCTAGGACTGAAGCTTTCTTT. Protein: CASSGVLGARTEAFF.

V is TRBV10-3 and J is TRBJ2-1; no clear D gene. CDR3 length: 15 amino acids. Germline CDR1 ENHRY, CDR2 SYGVKD. V lost 2 bases and J 0 bases, leaving 8 bases between the germline ends. The CDR3 protein is CAISEPPGSYNEQFF. DNA for the CDR3: TGTGCCATCAGTGAGCCCCCGGGCTCCTACAATGAGCAGTTCTTC.

This clone was observed a single time. This rearrangement joins TRBV3-1 (or the pseudogene TRBV3-2) to TRBJ2-5, with 12 bases identical to TRBD2. With 2 bases clipped from V and 4 bases from J, the junction kept 8 bases outside the gene matches. Germline V lookup: CDR1 LGHDT, CDR2 YNNKEL (reference sequence). This CDR3 has 17 residues. The CDR3 protein is CASSQYLAGGPIETQYF. CDR3 sequence (DNA): TGTGCCAGCAGCCAATACCTAGCGGGGGGGCCGATAGAGACCCAGTACTTC.

The chain uses TRBV19 and TRBJ1-1; D unclear. With 3 bases removed from V and 1 base from J, the gap between germline ends came to 6 bases. The germline V gene encodes CDR1 LNHDA and CDR2 SQIVND (reference sequence). The CDR3 runs to 13 residues. The CDR3 nucleotides are TGTGCCAGTAGTATTAGTGCGAACACTGAAGCTTTCTTT. Translation gives CASSISANTEAFF.

The chain is built from TRBV9 and TRBJ2-7; TRBD2 matches at 8 bases. The CDR3 length is 15 residues. CDR1 is SGDLS and CDR2 is YYNGEE in the germline V gene. The J segment lost 6 bases and the V segment lost 4 bases, leaving 12 bases of the junction unmatched. Here the CDR3 reads CASSSGGALVSEQYF. For the CDR3, the DNA is TGTGCCAGCAGCAGCGGGGGCGCCCTCGTAAGCGAGCAGTACTTC.

To note about this clone: Other DNA sequences from this sample encode an identical CDR3 as well. The chain couples TRBV10-3 to TRBJ2-1, with TRBD2 as a possible D gene (7 bases). CDR3 length: 15 amino acids. Germline V CDR1 and CDR2: ENHRY, SYGVKD. Between the trimmed V and J ends, which lost 3 bases and 2 bases, there was a span of 11 bases. CDR3 region: CAISDGGGAYNEQFF. DNA of the CDR3: TGTGCCATCAGTGACGGCGGGGGCGCCTACAATGAGCAGTTCTTC.

The chain has TRBV2 and TRBJ2-5; 8 nucleotides agree with TRBD2. CDR1 is SNHLY and CDR2 is FYNNEI in the germline V gene. The CDR3 runs 18 residues. V was pared by 2 bases and J by 5 bases, with 16 bases of the junction left unmatched. The CDR3: CASSETGGGPYRGETQYF. As DNA, the CDR3 is TGTGCCAGCAGTGAAACTGGCGGGGGGCCCTACCGAGGGGAGACCCAGTACTTC.

The J gene is TRBJ2-7, the V gene TRBV19; the D is unclear. CDR3 size: 15 residues. CDR1 is LNHDA and CDR2 is SQIVND in the germline V gene (reference sequence). V was trimmed by 2 bases and J by 4 bases, leaving 15 bases between them. The CDR3 DNA is TGTGCCAGTAGTATAATTTGGAACTCACAGTACGAGCAGTACTTC. Translating gives CASSIIWNSQYEQYF.

The chain links TRBV20-1 to TRBJ2-7; TRBD2 agrees at 7 bases. The CDR3 consists of 11 residues. V shed 0 bases, J shed 9 bases, and the junction held 2 bases outside the gene matches. In germline, CDR1 is DFQATT, CDR2 SNEGSKA (reference sequence). The CDR3 DNA follows: TGCAGTGCTAGAGATCGGGGGGTGCAGTACTTC. It translates to CSARDRGVQYF.

The genes are TRBV12-3 or TRBV12-4 and TRBJ2-7, with TRBD1 as a possible D gene (6 bases). V was shortened by 0 bases and J by 9 bases, with 12 bases between the two germline ends. This CDR3 is built from 13 residues. The CDR3 here is CASSLAGAGRQYF. As DNA, the CDR3 is TGTGCCAGCAGTTTAGCGGGGGCAGGGAGGCAGTACTTC.

Notes on this clone: This CDR3 is also generated by other DNA sequences in the sample. The chain combines TRBV6-1 with TRBJ2-1, with a possible D match to TRBD2 (7 bases). V lost 3 bases and J 4 bases, leaving 13 bases between the germline ends. The germline CDR1 and CDR2 sequences are MNHNS and SASEGT. The CDR3 length is 15 residues. The CDR3 loop is CASSDRRGGYNEQFF. CDR3 coding DNA: TGTGCCAGCAGTGACAGGAGGGGGGGTTACAATGAGCAGTTCTTC.

The rearrangement links TRBV6-5 to TRBJ2-2, with D unresolved. Germline CDR1 is MNHEY and CDR2 is SVGAGI. With 6 bases removed from V and 5 bases from J, the gap between germline ends came to 10 bases. CDR3 length: 13 amino acids. CDR3 bases: TGTGCCAGCAGACTGAGGAGTACCGGGGAGCTGTTTTTT. Protein: CASRLRSTGELFF.

The chain couples TRBV6-1 to TRBJ1-2; 7 bases are shared with TRBD1. CDR3 length: 13 amino acids. V lost 6 bases to trimming and J lost 0 bases; unmatched junction nucleotides: 1. Germline V lookup: CDR1 MNHNS, CDR2 SASEGT. The CDR3 coding sequence is TGTGCCAGCAGCGGACAGGCTAACTATGGCTACACCTTC. It translates to CASSGQANYGYTF.

V gene TRBV12-3 or TRBV12-4 combines with J gene TRBJ2-7, with no clear D. The V and J ends lost 6 bases and 2 bases respectively, with 11 bases between them. The CDR3 spans 13 residues. CDR3 bases: TGTGCCAGCAGCCTAGAAAGAGCCTACGAGCAGTACTTC. It is translated as CASSLERAYEQYF.

This clone occurred once. The rearrangement uses TRBV5-6 and TRBJ1-2; D might be TRBD1 (5 bases). The ends were cut back, 5 bases at V and 6 bases at J, with 14 bases in the middle. The germline gives CDR1 SGHDT, CDR2 YYEEEE. The CDR3 consists of 13 residues. CDR3 residues: CASRETEYHGYTF. The CDR3, as DNA: TGTGCCAGCAGGGAGACAGAGTATCATGGCTACACCTTC.

The genes are TRBV6-4 and TRBJ2-3; D is unresolved. CDR3 length: 13 amino acids. Germline V gene data show CDR1 as MRHNA and CDR2 as SNTAGT. V was clipped by 2 bases and J by 14 bases, with 17 bases between them. CDR3 sequence reads: CASSDGNSISPYF. The CDR3 bases are TGTGCCAGCAGTGACGGAAACAGTATATCTCCGTATTTT.

The chain is built from TRBV5-5 and TRBJ2-5; D possibly corresponds to TRBD1 (6 bases). Trimming took 0 bases from V and 4 from J, leaving 19 bases between them. Germline V gene sequence: CDR1 SGHKS, CDR2 YYEKEE (reference sequence). The CDR3 is made up of 17 amino acids. CDR3 coding DNA: TGTGCCAGCAGCTTGGTTTGGGACACCCGAGGACGAGAGACCCAGTACTTC. Translation gives CASSLVWDTRGRETQYF.

The V and J genes are TRBV9 and TRBJ2-1, with D perhaps TRBD2 (6 bases). Germline CDR1 reads SGDLS; CDR2 reads YYNGEE. Trimming cost V 4 bases and J 10 bases, with 21 bases left between them. There are 15 residues in the CDR3. CDR3 in DNA: TGTGCCAGCAGCCCTGGAGGGCTAGGGGTTGAGGAGCAGTTCTTC. Its protein is CASSPGGLGVEEQFF.

V and J are TRBV19 and TRBJ1-2; tentatively, D is TRBD1 (5 bases). This CDR3 contains 15 residues. Germline CDR1 reads LNHDA; CDR2 reads SQIVND (reference sequence). Trimming removed 4 bases at V and 6 bases at J, with 18 bases between. CDR3 in DNA: TGTGCCAGTAGTAACAACCAGGGTGCCTCTAATGGCTACACCTTC. Encoded protein: CASSNNQGASNGYTF. Full variable domain (outside the CDR3, taken from reference TRBV19 and TRBJ1-2): DGGITQSPKYLFRKEGQNVTLSCEQNLNHDAMYWYRQDPGQGLRLIYYSQIVNDFQKGDIAEGYSVSREKKESFPLTVTSAQKNPTAFYLCASSNNQGASNGYTFGSGTRLTVV.

V is TRBV19 and J is TRBJ2-7; D gene uncertain. Germline values: CDR1 LNHDA, CDR2 SQIVND (reference sequence). This CDR3 spans 14 amino acids. The ends were cut back, 0 bases at V and 0 bases at J, with 6 bases in the middle. The CDR3: CASSIDLSSYEQYF. As DNA, the CDR3 is TGTGCCAGTAGTATAGATCTAAGCTCCTACGAGCAGTACTTC.